This T cell receptor beta chain was found in a study of cytomegalovirus exposure and HLA in healthy donors. Study details: The same platform as the approximately 670 first-cohort repertoires was used for the 130 or so validation repertoires, a later analysis reported.

Assay used: immunoSEQ multiplex PCR; TCRdb lists only in-frame clones, some missing. The sample includes fewer than 85,000 clones, approximately 94% of them seen just once. V shed 0 bases, J shed 7 bases, and the junction held 8 bases outside the gene matches. Germline V gene sequence: CDR1 GTSNPN, CDR2 SVGIG (reference sequence). CDR3 length: 16 amino acids. The chain has TRBV30 and TRBJ1-6, with 8 bases lining up with TRBD1. The receptor comes from a woman younger than 35 in good health and CMV-seronegative. Sequencing was done on a sample of PBMCs. CDR3 nucleotides: TGTGCCTGGAGTGTACGCGTTGGACAGGGAAATTCACCCCTCCACTTT. Encoded protein: CAWSVRVGQGNSPLHF.